The TCR beta chain described here comes from a study of shared clonotypes between healthy human individuals. Some clones are missing from TCRdb's copy, which holds only in-frame ones; the method was immunoSEQ multiplex PCR. The top ten hold about 0.32% of the sample, which has some 380,000 clones, roughly 96% seen once. Trimming took 4 bases from V and 3 from J; bases not matched to a gene: 8. CDR1 and CDR2 from the germline V gene are SGHRS and YFSETQ. The CDR3 has 18 amino acids. The sample taken for sequencing was memory CD8+ T cells sorted from blood. Subset meaning: CD45RO+ cells pooled with CCR7-negative TemRA cells. The rearrangement links TRBV5-1 to TRBJ2-2, with 14 nucleotides matching TRBD2. The TCR comes from a man between 25 and 39 years old in good health. CDR3 sequence (DNA): TGCGCCAGCAGCCCTGGGACTAGCGGGAGAAAAGACACCGGGGAGCTGTTTTTT. Translated, it gives CASSPGTSGRKDTGELFF.